Listed here are 21 T cell receptor beta chains from one sample, sequenced in a study of lymphopenia after photon versus proton radiotherapy. Here immunoSEQ multiplex PCR was the method, and the copy in TCRdb shows in-frame clones only, minus some. The table has about 68,000 clones, roughly 93% seen once. Sequencing used peripheral blood, obtained from a patient treated with photon-based radiotherapy. Every receptor here comes from a woman in her 70s with pancreatic cancer.

This clone was observed once. The chain links TRBV10-3 to TRBJ1-2; D ambiguous. Trimming took 7 bases from V and 3 from J, leaving 9 bases between them. CDR3 length: 12 residues. CDR1 and CDR2 from the germline V gene are ENHRY and SYGVKD. CDR3 residues: CAIKGSDYGYTF. Written as DNA, the CDR3 is TGTGCCATCAAAGGTTCGGACTATGGCTACACCTTC.

The chain links TRBV5-8 to TRBJ2-7, with D unresolved. The CDR3 has 13 residues. Germline CDR1 is SGHTS and CDR2 is YDEGEE. The V and J ends lost 0 bases and 6 bases respectively, with 10 bases between them. CDR3 bases: TGTGCCAGCAGCTTGGCCTCTGGTCGCGAGCAGTACTTC. This codes for CASSLASGREQYF. The full variable domain, in which reference TRBV5-8 and TRBJ2-7 provide the parts outside the CDR3, is EAGVTQSPTHLIKTRGQQATLRCSPISGHTSVYWYQQALGLGLQFLLWYDEGEERNRGNFPPRFSGRQFPNYSSELNVNALELEDSALYLCASSLASGREQYFGPGTRLTVT.

The chain has TRBV11-3 and TRBJ2-7, with 7 bases aligning to TRBD2. CDR3 size: 13 residues. Germline loops: CDR1 SGHNT, CDR2 YENEEA. V lost 3 bases, J lost 7 bases, and 6 bases stayed unmatched. The CDR3 sequence is CASSLGGSVEQYF. The CDR3 DNA reads as TGTGCCAGCAGCTTGGGCGGGAGTGTAGAGCAGTACTTC.

This clone occurred once. The chain is built from TRBV19 and TRBJ1-4, with a weak D call TRBD1 (5 bases). Trimming shortened V by 4 bases and J by 6 bases, and 18 bases separated the two germline ends. The CDR3 has 16 amino acids. Germline CDR1 reads LNHDA; CDR2 reads SQIVND (reference sequence). In nucleotides, the CDR3 is TGTGCCAGTAGTACGTCCAGGGACCTATACGATGAAAAACTGTTTTTT. Its protein product is CASSTSRDLYDEKLFF.

The chain couples TRBV28 to TRBJ2-1, with TRBD1 identical over 11 bases. Germline assignment: CDR1 MDHEN and CDR2 SYDVKM. The CDR3 is 13 residues long. The junction had 5 bases not matched to a gene; V was cut back by 11 bases and J by 5 bases. CDR3 residues: CALRGQGDNEQFF. CDR3 DNA: TGTGCCTTGCGGGGACAGGGGGACAATGAGCAGTTCTTC.

This clone occurred once. This chain uses TRBV7-2 with TRBJ2-1; 9 nucleotides match TRBD1. The germline V gene has CDR1 SGHTA and CDR2 FQGNSA. The CDR3 is 15 amino acids. Trimming removed 5 bases from V and 6 bases from J; junction bases left unmatched: 8. CDR3 DNA: TGTGCCAGCAGCCGCGCCCGGACAGGGGTCAATGAGCAGTTCTTC. This encodes CASSRARTGVNEQFF.

V and J are TRBV6-5 and TRBJ1-1; D is perhaps TRBD1 (5 bases). The CDR3 contains 13 residues. The germline V gene encodes CDR1 MNHEY and CDR2 SVGAGI. Trimming took off 4 bases at V and 6 bases at J, with 12 bases between the two ends. CDR3 sequence: CASSSGTGPEAFF. The CDR3 DNA reads TGTGCCAGCAGTTCCGGGACGGGCCCTGAAGCTTTCTTT.

The chain recombines TRBV7-2 with TRBJ2-3; TRBD2 matches at 9 bases. CDR1 SGHTA and CDR2 FQGNSA come from the germline V gene. The V segment lost 1 base and the J segment 5 bases; nucleotides outside the gene matches: 4. This CDR3 has 15 amino acids. CDR3 protein: CASSLVAGVGDTQYF. CDR3 DNA: TGTGCCAGCAGCTTAGTAGCGGGAGTTGGAGATACGCAGTATTTT.

The J gene is TRBJ1-2, the V gene TRBV14; TRBD1 might be the D (5 bases). Germline loops: CDR1 SGHDN, CDR2 FVKESK. The CDR3 consists of 14 residues. Trimming took 4 bases from V and 4 from J, leaving 13 bases between them. The CDR3 reads CASSPLRGSYGYTF. In DNA, the CDR3 is TGTGCCAGCAGCCCCTTAAGGGGTAGCTATGGCTACACCTTC.

The chain couples TRBV20-1 to TRBJ2-7; unclear D gene. This CDR3 spans 11 amino acids. The ends were cut back, 3 bases at V and 6 bases at J, with 9 bases in the middle. Per the germline V gene, CDR1 is DFQATT and CDR2 is SNEGSKA (reference sequence). The DNA of the CDR3 is TGCAGTGCTAGCTTAGTAGCCGAGCAGTACTTC. Amino acid sequence: CSASLVAEQYF.

This sequence joins TRBV28 and TRBJ1-1; D is uncertain. Between the trimmed V and J ends, which lost 6 bases and 8 bases, there was a span of 16 bases. This CDR3 has 13 residues. From germline, CDR1 is MDHEN and CDR2 SYDVKM. CDR3 sequence (DNA): TGTGCCAGCAGAAGCAGCACTAAGGGAGAAGCTTTCTTT. Translating gives CASRSSTKGEAFF.

This clone was picked up a small number of times. This chain connects TRBV7-2 to TRBJ2-7, with D possibly being TRBD1 or TRBD2 (5 bases each). With 5 bases removed from V and 2 bases from J, the gap between germline ends came to 16 bases. Germline values: CDR1 SGHTA, CDR2 FQGNSA. The CDR3 is made up of 15 amino acids. DNA of the CDR3: TGTGCCAGCAGCCGAAACCGGGACCGCACCTACGAGCAGTACTTC. Translating gives CASSRNRDRTYEQYF. The whole variable domain, remainder taken from reference TRBV7-2 and TRBJ2-7, is GAGVSQSPSNKVTEKGKDVELRCDPISGHTALYWYRQSLGQGLEFLIYFQGNSAPDKSGLPSDRFSAERTGGSVSTLTIQRTQQEDSAVYLCASSRNRDRTYEQYFGPGTRLTVT.

This clone was recorded only once. The V call is TRBV27, the J call TRBJ2-5, with D unresolved. V gave up 3 bases and J gave up 5 bases, with 10 bases separating them. Germline V CDR1 and CDR2: MNHEY, SMNVEV (reference sequence). This CDR3 contains 13 residues. The CDR3 bases are TGTGCCAGCAGTTTCCGGGCCGGTGAGACCCAGTACTTC. Protein: CASSFRAGETQYF.

The chain has TRBV18 and TRBJ1-2, with 10 bases that match TRBD1. Germline CDR1 and CDR2: KGHSH and LQKENI. This CDR3 is built from 14 residues. The J segment lost 8 bases and the V segment lost 2 bases, leaving 5 bases of the junction unmatched. The CDR3 loop reads CASSPSTGGLGYTF. In nucleotides, the CDR3 is TGTGCCAGCTCACCATCGACAGGGGGCTTAGGCTACACCTTC.

The chain carries TRBV9 and TRBJ2-5; 7 bases match TRBD2. Trimming at V came to 0 bases and at J to 4 bases, leaving 3 bases not matched to a gene. The germline CDR1 and CDR2 sequences are SGDLS and YYNGEE. The CDR3 has 14 residues. This CDR3 is CASSVDVAGETQYF. The CDR3 DNA reads as TGTGCCAGCAGCGTAGATGTAGCGGGAGAGACCCAGTACTTC.

The genes are TRBV7-2 and TRBJ2-7, with TRBD1 matching 10 bases. Germline assignment: CDR1 SGHTA and CDR2 FQGNSA. CDR3 length: 13 residues. V was pared by 5 bases and J by 3 bases, with 1 base of the junction left unmatched. DNA for the CDR3: TGTGCCAGCAGCAGGACAGGGGGCTACGAGCAGTACTTC. Encoded protein: CASSRTGGYEQYF.

The V gene is TRBV6-1, the J gene TRBJ2-6; D ambiguous. Germline values: CDR1 MNHNS, CDR2 SASEGT. The CDR3 is 13 amino acids. Between the trimmed V and J ends, which lost 7 bases and 3 bases, there was a span of 7 bases. CDR3 coding DNA: TGTGCCAGCATCGGCAGTGGGGCCAACGTCCTGACTTTC. Its protein product is CASIGSGANVLTF.

The CDR3 DNA follows: TGTGCCAGCAGCTTGGCCGGGGGAGACGAGCAGTACTTC. Its translation is CASSLAGGDEQYF. The chain joins TRBV7-9 to TRBJ2-7, with D possibly TRBD2 on 6 matching bases. This CDR3 comprises 13 residues. CDR1 and CDR2 (germline): SEHNR, FQNEAQ (reference sequence). V lost 3 bases, J lost 5 bases, and 11 bases lay in between.

The chain carries TRBV6-5 and TRBJ1-1, with TRBD1 as a possible D gene (5 bases). CDR3 size: 14 residues. Germline assignment: CDR1 MNHEY and CDR2 SVGAGI. V was pared by 5 bases and J by 1 base, with 11 bases between. DNA of the CDR3: TGTGCCAGCAGTAGCCTGGGGACGAACACTGAAGCTTTCTTT. This codes for CASSSLGTNTEAFF.

V and J are TRBV4-2 and TRBJ2-3; tentatively, D is TRBD2 (5 bases). The CDR3 consists of 15 residues. The V end was cut by 0 bases, the J end by 2 bases, with 9 bases between. Looked up from germline, CDR1 is LGHNA and CDR2 is YNFKEQ. The DNA for the CDR3 is TGTGCCAGCAGCCAAGATCCGGGGATCACAGATACGCAGTATTTT. Amino acid sequence: CASSQDPGITDTQYF.

In its sample, this clone was seen once. The gene calls are TRBV19 and TRBJ1-3; no definite D call. Germline assignment: CDR1 LNHDA and CDR2 SQIVND (reference sequence). Deletions cut 3 bases from V and 4 bases from J, with 13 bases between. This CDR3 has 15 residues. The DNA of the CDR3 is TGTGCCAGTAGTATGGTATCCAGGCAAGGAAACACCATATATTTT. This gives the protein CASSMVSRQGNTIYF.